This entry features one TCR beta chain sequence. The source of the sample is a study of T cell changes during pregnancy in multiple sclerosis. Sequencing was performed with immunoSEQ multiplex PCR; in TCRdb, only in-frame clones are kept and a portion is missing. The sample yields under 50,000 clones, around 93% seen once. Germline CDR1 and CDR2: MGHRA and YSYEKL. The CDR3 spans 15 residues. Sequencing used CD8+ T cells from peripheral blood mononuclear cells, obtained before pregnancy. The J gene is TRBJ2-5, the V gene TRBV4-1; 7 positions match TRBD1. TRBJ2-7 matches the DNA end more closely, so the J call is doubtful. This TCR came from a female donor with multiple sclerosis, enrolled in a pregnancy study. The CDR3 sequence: CASSYRDSALYEQYF. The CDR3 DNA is TGCGCCAGCAGCTACCGGGACAGTGCCCTCTACGAGCAGTACTTC.